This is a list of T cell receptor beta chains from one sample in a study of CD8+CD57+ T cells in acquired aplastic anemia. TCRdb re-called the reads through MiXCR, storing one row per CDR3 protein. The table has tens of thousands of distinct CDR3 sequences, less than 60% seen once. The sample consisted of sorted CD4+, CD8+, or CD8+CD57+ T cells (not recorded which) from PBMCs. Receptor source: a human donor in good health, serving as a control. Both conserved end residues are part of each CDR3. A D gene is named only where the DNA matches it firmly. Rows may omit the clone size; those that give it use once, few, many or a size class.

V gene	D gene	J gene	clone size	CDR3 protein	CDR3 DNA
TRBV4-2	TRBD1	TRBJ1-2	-	CASSRSSDRDGYTF	TGTGCCAGCAGCCGCAGCAGTGACAGGGATGGCTACACCTTC
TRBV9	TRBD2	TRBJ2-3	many	CASSATSGPSTDTQYF	TGTGCCAGCAGCGCGACTAGCGGGCCCAGCACAGATACGCAGTATTTT
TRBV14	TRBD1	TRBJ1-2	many	CASSQVDRGLYGYTF	TGTGCCAGCAGCCAAGTGGACAGGGGGCTCTATGGCTACACCTTC
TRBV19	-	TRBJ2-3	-	CASSIAGAADTQYF	TGTGCCAGTAGTATTGCGGGGGCGGCAGATACGCAGTATTTT
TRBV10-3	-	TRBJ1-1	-	CAISGRDDTEAFF	TGTGCCATCAGTGGCAGGGATGACACTGAAGCTTTCTTT
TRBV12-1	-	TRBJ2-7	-	CASSFTGVEQYF	TGTGCCAGCAGCTTTACAGGGGTCGAGCAGTACTTC
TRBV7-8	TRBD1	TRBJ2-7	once	CASSDRGAYEQYF	TGTGCCAGCAGTGACAGGGGGGCCTACGAGCAGTACTTC
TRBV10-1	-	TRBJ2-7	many	CASSPLIPGHSHYEQYF	TGCGCCAGCAGCCCTTTGATCCCGGGACATAGCCACTACGAGCAGTACTTC
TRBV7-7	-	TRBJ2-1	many	CASSPLVGRNISYNEQFF	TGTGCCAGCAGCCCTCTCGTTGGGCGAAATATCTCCTACAATGAGCAGTTCTTC
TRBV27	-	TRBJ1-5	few	CASSLGGSNQPQHF	TGTGCCAGCAGTTTAGGCGGAAGCAATCAGCCCCAGCATTTT
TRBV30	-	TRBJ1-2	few	CALGPGTTYGYTF	TGTGCCTTGGGCCCCGGGACAACTTATGGCTACACCTTC
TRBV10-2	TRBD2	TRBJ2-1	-	CASRISGLGHNEQFF	TGCGCCAGCCGCATATCGGGACTAGGTCACAATGAGCAGTTCTTC
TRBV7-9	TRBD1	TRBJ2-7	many	CASSPRGPGGTYEQYF	TGTGCCAGCAGCCCCCGGGGTCCAGGGGGAACCTACGAGCAGTACTTC
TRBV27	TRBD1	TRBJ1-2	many	CASSEGASLLYGYTF	TGTGCCAGCAGTGAGGGGGCGTCCCTACTCTATGGCTACACCTTC
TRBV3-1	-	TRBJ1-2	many	CASSQDATGPIGGGYTF	TGTGCCAGCAGCCAAGACGCGACAGGTCCCATCGGCGGTGGCTACACCTTC
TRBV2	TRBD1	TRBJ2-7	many	CASSAGQGGSYEQYF	TGTGCCAGCAGCGCCGGACAGGGGGGATCCTACGAGCAGTACTTC
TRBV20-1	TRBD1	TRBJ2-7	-	CSAYPGQGHEQYF	TGCAGTGCTTATCCGGGACAGGGCCACGAGCAGTACTTC
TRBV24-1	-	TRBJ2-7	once	CATSLGRQYEQYF	TGTGCCACCAGTTTAGGAAGACAGTACGAGCAGTACTTC
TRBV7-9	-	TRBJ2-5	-	CASSDGTQETQYF	TGTGCCAGCAGCGACGGGACTCAAGAGACCCAGTACTTC
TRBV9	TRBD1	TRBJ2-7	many	CASSAQQGAGEQYF	TGTGCCAGCAGCGCTCAACAGGGGGCAGGCGAGCAGTACTTC
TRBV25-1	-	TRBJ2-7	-	CAGLERGFEQYF	TGTGCCGGCCTAGAGAGGGGGTTCGAGCAGTACTTC
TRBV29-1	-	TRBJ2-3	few	CSVGLGTDTQYF	TGCAGCGTTGGGCTAGGCACAGATACGCAGTATTTT
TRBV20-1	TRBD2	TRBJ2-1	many	CSVFGLVGANEQFF	TGCAGTGTATTTGGACTAGTGGGAGCCAATGAGCAGTTCTTC
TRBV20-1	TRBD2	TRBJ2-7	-	CSGVAGNYEQYF	TGCAGTGGGGTAGCGGGGAACTACGAGCAGTACTTC
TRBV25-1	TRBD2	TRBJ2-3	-	CASSALAGLAGDTQYF	TGTGCCAGCAGTGCCCTAGCGGGACTAGCGGGAGATACGCAGTATTTT
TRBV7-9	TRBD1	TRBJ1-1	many	CASSSTGTGGTEAFF	TGTGCCAGCAGCTCAACCGGGACAGGAGGGACTGAAGCTTTCTTT
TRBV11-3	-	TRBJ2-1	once	CATSSDPSYNEQFF	TGTGCCACCAGCTCGGACCCTTCCTACAATGAGCAGTTCTTC
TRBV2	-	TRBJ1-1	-	CASSEDEGGNTEAFF	TGTGCCAGCAGTGAAGATGAGGGGGGGAACACTGAAGCTTTCTTT
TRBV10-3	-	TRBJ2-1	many	CAVNQGDNEQFF	TGTGCCGTCAACCAGGGAGATAATGAGCAGTTCTTC
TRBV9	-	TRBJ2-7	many	CASSVAAGNSYEQYF	TGTGCCAGCAGCGTAGCGGCAGGGAACTCCTACGAGCAGTACTTC
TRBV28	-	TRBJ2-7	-	CASSFGSYEQYF	TGTGCCAGCAGTTTTGGATCTTACGAGCAGTACTTC
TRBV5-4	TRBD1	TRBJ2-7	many	CASSETTGWNEQYF	TGTGCCAGCAGCGAAACGACAGGGTGGAACGAGCAGTACTTC